Described below is a single T cell receptor beta chain sequence and its context. This clonotype was seen a few times. Its antigen is currently not known. No much larger clone is present one base from it, and per-base qualities are unavailable. CDR1 and CDR2, looked up from the germline V gene, are SGHTA and FQGNSA. Spanning cysteine to phenylalanine, the CDR3 consists of 18 amino acids. The only DNA kept is the CDR3, 54 bases in frame from the first base. The V end gives up 0 bases and the J end 8 bases, leaving 9 bases in the junction not matched to a gene. The sample is drawn from a study of T-cell memory formation after mild COVID-19 (TCRdb year 2021). About the full investigation: TCR sequence clusters from the two donors were found to be largely donor specific. In two donors, T-cell clones that expanded and contracted after mild COVID-19 were followed by sequencing TCRalpha and TCRbeta repertoires longitudinally. Two young, previously healthy adult volunteers, one female and one male, were included in the cohort. Here is what the overall study found, with its caveats: From day 15 to 85, contracting clones showed balanced CD4/CD8 phenotypes, whereas a second wave of clones that expanded from day 15 to 37 leaned towards CD4+. The study covered only a couple of mild cases, and larger cohorts including severe cases with pre-infection samples were considered necessary. The second-wave clones that peaked on day 37 were not confirmed to be SARS-CoV-2 specific. Some responding clones were found in pre-infection memory, which suggests that pre-existing cross-reactive memory T cells took part in the SARS-CoV-2 response. Contracting CD4+ clones were found mainly in CM and EM memory subsets, while CD8+ clones were enriched in EMRA.

Ficoll-Paque density gradient centrifugation was used to isolate PBMCs. The sequencer listed for this sample is Illumina NovaSeq 6000. TCRalpha and TCRbeta cDNA libraries were constructed by 5'RACE with constant-segment primers, with sample barcodes and unique molecular identifiers being introduced. RNA was extracted from every sample with Trizol reagent. The libraries were amplified in two PCR steps, and the second step added a second sample barcode and Illumina TruSeq adapters. The libraries were sequenced on an Illumina NovaSeq using 2 x 150 bp paired-end reads. In the paper's pipeline: The reads were demultiplexed and collapsed into UMI-guided consensus sequences using migec v1.2.7. Using mixcr v2.1.11, UMI consensuses were aligned to TRA and TRB V and J templates and then assembled into clonotypes. A clonotype was counted as expanded or contracted only if both edgeR and NoisET called the change significant, with noise models trained on biological replicates. For edgeR calls, the cutoffs were a false discovery rate-adjusted p below 0.01 and a log2 fold-change threshold of 1. As an exploratory analysis of dynamics, max-normalized trajectories of the 1000 most abundant clonotypes were examined with PCA combined with hierarchical clustering. Separately sequenced CD4+ and CD8+ repertoires were used to assign a CD4 or CD8 phenotype to each responding clone. The raw public reads went through TCRdb reprocessing: fastp at Q25, MiXCR clone calling, in-frame beta chains kept. All rows with the same CDR3 protein become a single entry with the most common DNA and genes. In this record, the V and J calls reflect TCRdb's handling and not the investigators' own analysis. The sample contains approximately 400,000 distinct CDR3 sequences, 20% to 25% of them found a single time. Around 9% of the sample lies in the top ten.

This sequence uses TRBV7-2 and TRBJ2-1; a stretch of 14 junction bases matches TRBD2. The sequenced sample consisted of PBMCs or a T cell subset sorted from them (not recorded which). The clonotype comes from an adult woman who had mild COVID-19 (a few samples of this study predate the infection). The sample titles of this study are shuffled in the database, so cell type and time point are left out; the donor was told from shared clones. The nucleotide sequence reads TGTGCCAGCAGCTTAGCATACGGACTAGCGGGAGGTGAGGATGAGCAGTTCTTC. This codes for CASSLAYGLAGGEDEQFF.